Here is one T cell receptor (beta chain) with its context. V shed 7 bases and J 4 bases; nucleotides not matched to a gene: 11. This CDR3 has 15 residues. The germline gives CDR1 SGHRS, CDR2 YFSETQ. The source of the sample is a study of blood T cell repertoires in COVID-19. Across the whole study: PBMCs, B-cell-depleted T cells, or T cells were the source of the cDNA or gDNA that made up the material.

Some clones are missing from TCRdb's copy, which holds only in-frame ones; the method was immunoSEQ multiplex PCR. Counted here are more than 200,000 clones, approximately 86% occurring once; the ten biggest clones make up approximately 0.7%. This receptor was taken from a man aged 40-49 years with acute or convalescent COVID-19. This sequence joins TRBV5-1 and TRBJ2-5; the match to TRBD1 covers 9 bases. What was sequenced was peripheral blood. CDR3 sequence (DNA): TGCGCCAGCGCGAACGTACAGGGGGCGGGAGAGACCCAGTACTTC. It encodes CASANVQGAGETQYF.